The 15 T cell receptor beta chains listed next were all sequenced from one sample in a study of radiotherapy plus CTLA-4 blockade in lung cancer. Assay: immunoSEQ multiplex PCR; the TCRdb copy retains only in-frame clones and omits some. This table holds approximately 73,000 clones, more than 75% found once. The sample in question was peripheral blood, obtained from a patient treated with radiotherapy plus ipilimumab. These receptors came from a human donor with non-small cell lung cancer that progressed on radiotherapy plus ipilimumab.

The V gene is TRBV9, the J gene TRBJ2-7, with 7 bases lining up with TRBD1. Per germline, CDR1 SGDLS and CDR2 YYNGEE. The CDR3 totals 14 residues. The V segment lost 6 bases and the J segment 2 bases; nucleotides outside the gene matches: 8. Written as DNA, the CDR3 is TGTGCCAGCAACGCCGGGACAGCCACCTACGAGCAGTACTTC. Protein: CASNAGTATYEQYF.

In DNA form, the CDR3 reads TGTGCCAGCAGTGAACCGGGACTAGAGTACCAAGAGACCCAGTACTTC. Translating it yields CASSEPGLEYQETQYF. This chain uses TRBV2 with TRBJ2-5; 8 bases align to TRBD2. This CDR3 is built from 16 residues. In germline, CDR1 is SNHLY, CDR2 FYNNEI. Trimming at V came to 2 bases and at J to 0 bases, leaving 5 bases not matched to a gene.

The chain has TRBV9 and TRBJ2-5; D tentatively fits TRBD1 or TRBD2 (7 bases each). CDR1 and CDR2 from the germline V gene are SGDLS and YYNGEE. CDR3 length: 15 amino acids. V lost 7 bases and J lost 2, with 18 bases in between. The CDR3, as DNA: TGTGCCAGCTCCGTGGGGCAGGGGGGGCAAGAGACCCAGTACTTC. Protein product: CASSVGQGGQETQYF.

The V gene is TRBV5-1, the J gene TRBJ2-1; D not certain. The germline CDR1 and CDR2 sequences are SGHRS and YFSETQ. Trimming shortened V by 0 bases and J by 6 bases, and 13 bases separated the two germline ends. The CDR3 totals 15 residues. The CDR3 coding sequence is TGCGCCAGCAGCTTGGTTAACAGAAAAAGCAATGAGCAGTTCTTC. Residues: CASSLVNRKSNEQFF.

This clone occurred a few times. V is TRBV16 and J is TRBJ2-3, with a tentative D call TRBD1 (6 bases). The length of the CDR3 is 15 residues. Germline assignment: CDR1 KGHSY and CDR2 FQNENV. Trimming stripped 1 base from V and 2 bases from J, with 10 bases between. The CDR3 is CASSQLTGPTDTQYF. CDR3 sequence (DNA): TGTGCCAGCAGCCAATTAACAGGGCCCACAGATACGCAGTATTTT. Using reference TRBV16 and TRBJ2-3 for the parts outside the CDR3, the full variable domain is GEEVAQTPKHLVRGEGQKAKLYCAPIKGHSYVFWYQQVLKNEFKFLISFQNENVFDETGMPKERFSAKCLPNSPCSLEIQATKLEDSAVYFCASSQLTGPTDTQYFGPGTRLTVL.

This sequence joins TRBV2 and TRBJ2-3, with unresolved D. V dropped 9 bases and J dropped 13 bases, with 8 bases sitting between them. The CDR3 has 8 amino acids. Germline values: CDR1 SNHLY, CDR2 FYNNEI. CDR3 nucleotide sequence: TGTGCCAGGGGGAATGAGTATTTT. Translating gives CARGNEYF.

This clone showed up just a few times. The chain links TRBV9 to TRBJ2-5; 13 bases fit TRBD2. Trimming removed 1 base from V and 2 bases from J; junction bases left unmatched: 11. The CDR3 is 19 amino acids. Germline CDR1 is SGDLS and CDR2 is YYNGEE. CDR3 coding DNA: TGTGCCAGCAGCGTAACTGGGACTAGCGGGGCGGGCCCTCAAGAGACCCAGTACTTC. Amino acid sequence: CASSVTGTSGAGPQETQYF.

The chain links TRBV6-6 to TRBJ2-3; unclear D gene. Trimming took 5 bases from V and 6 from J, leaving 15 bases between them. This CDR3 has 14 residues. Germline V gene sequence: CDR1 MNHNY, CDR2 SVGAGI (reference sequence). CDR3 region: CASSLKFPPDTQYF. CDR3 nucleotides: TGTGCCAGCAGTCTGAAATTTCCCCCCGATACGCAGTATTTT.

DNA for the CDR3: TGTGCCTGTCAATCGGGAGGCCGTCACAATGAGCAGTTCTTC. Translation: CACQSGGRHNEQFF. V usage is TRBV19 and J usage is TRBJ2-1, with 7 bases identical to TRBD2. Per germline, CDR1 LNHDA and CDR2 SQIVND (reference sequence). The CDR3 spans 14 residues. The V segment lost 11 bases and the J segment 5 bases; nucleotides outside the gene matches: 12.

The V and J genes are TRBV6-7 and TRBJ2-1; tentative D call: TRBD2 (6 bases). TRBV6-7 is designated an ORF whose function remains uncertain. V was cut by 6 bases and J by 0 bases, with 15 bases left in between. The CDR3 is 16 residues long. Here the CDR3 reads CASSLLGLPSYNEQFF. The CDR3 DNA sequence: TGTGCCAGCAGCCTCCTGGGACTCCCCTCCTACAATGAGCAGTTCTTC.

The chain employs TRBV5-6 and TRBJ1-4, with TRBD1 matching 9 bases. The CDR3 spans 15 residues. V lost 4 bases and J lost 4; bases outside the gene matches: 5. Per germline, CDR1 SGHDT and CDR2 YYEEEE. The CDR3 coding sequence is TGTGCCAGCAGCCCGTGGGACAGGGATAATGAAAAACTGTTTTTT. As protein: CASSPWDRDNEKLFF. The full variable domain, completed using reference TRBV5-6 and TRBJ1-4, is DAGVTQSPTHLIKTRGQQVTLRCSPKSGHDTVSWYQQALGQGPQFIFQYYEEEERQRGNFPDRFSGHQFPNYSSELNVNALLLGDSALYLCASSPWDRDNEKLFFGSGTQLSVL.

The chain links TRBV15 to TRBJ1-3; 9 positions match TRBD1. Losses at the gene ends were 3 bases for V and 1 base for J; bases not matched to a gene: 1. CDR1 and CDR2 from the germline V gene are LNHNV and YYDKDF (reference sequence). The CDR3 contains 15 residues. The CDR3 nucleotides are TGTGCCACCAGCAGGGACAGGGGATCTGGAAACACCATATATTTT. Protein product: CATSRDRGSGNTIYF.

V is TRBV7-8 and J is TRBJ2-1; 11 nucleotides match TRBD1. Germline CDR1 is SGHVS and CDR2 is FQNEAQ. This CDR3 has 17 residues. J lost 4 bases, V lost 4 bases, and 9 bases had no gene match. The CDR3 here is CASSSPGQGESYNEQFF. CDR3 bases: TGTGCCAGCAGCTCACCGGGACAGGGGGAATCTTACAATGAGCAGTTCTTC.

This clone was observed once. The V gene is TRBV28, the J gene TRBJ2-7; D is unresolved. The CDR3 is 14 residues long. The germline gives CDR1 MDHEN, CDR2 SYDVKM. The V gene lost 6 bases and the J gene lost 4 bases, with 16 bases spanning the gap. The CDR3 sequence is CASSSFIRIYEQYV. The CDR3 DNA reads as TGTGCCAGCAGCAGTTTTATTAGGATTTACGAGCAGTACGTC.

The chain uses TRBV7-3 and TRBJ2-1, with D perhaps TRBD1 (6 bases). Trimming took off 1 base at V and 8 bases at J, with 21 bases between the two ends. The CDR3 runs to 17 residues. CDR1 is SGHTA and CDR2 is FQGTGA in the germline V gene. The CDR3 DNA sequence: TGTGCCAGCAGCTTAATCGATCCTACAGGGACCCAACATGAGCAGTTCTTC. Its translation: CASSLIDPTGTQHEQFF. The variable domain in full, completed from reference TRBV7-3 and TRBJ2-1, reads GAGVSQTPSNKVTEKGKYVELRCDPISGHTALYWYRQSLGQGPEFLIYFQGTGAADDSGLPNDRFFAVRPEGSVSTLKIQRTERGDSAVYLCASSLIDPTGTQHEQFFGPGTRLTVL.